The source of this T cell receptor beta chain is a study of CD8+ T cells in alopecia areata. From germline, CDR1 is WNHNN and CDR2 SYGVQD (reference sequence). The CDR3 contains 14 residues. V dropped 5 bases and J dropped 3 bases, with 14 bases sitting between them. RNA was extracted and reverse transcribed into cDNA as the sequencing template. Method: immunoSEQ multiplex PCR; TCRdb's copy keeps in-frame clones and lacks some. The table has over 90,000 clones, 86% seen once; the top ten hold over 8.5%. The treatment denotes: oral pan-JAK inhibitor, 5-10 mg twice daily. The chain uses TRBV10-1 and TRBJ2-7, with D perhaps matching TRBD1 (6 bases). The sequence derives from a human donor with alopecia areata. Sequenced material: CD8+ T cells sorted from blood, taken between weeks 30 and 35, from a patient treated with tofacitinib. The CDR3 here is CASSPGTSYYEQYF. The CDR3 DNA reads as TGCGCCAGCAGTCCCGGGACAAGCTACTACGAGCAGTACTTC.